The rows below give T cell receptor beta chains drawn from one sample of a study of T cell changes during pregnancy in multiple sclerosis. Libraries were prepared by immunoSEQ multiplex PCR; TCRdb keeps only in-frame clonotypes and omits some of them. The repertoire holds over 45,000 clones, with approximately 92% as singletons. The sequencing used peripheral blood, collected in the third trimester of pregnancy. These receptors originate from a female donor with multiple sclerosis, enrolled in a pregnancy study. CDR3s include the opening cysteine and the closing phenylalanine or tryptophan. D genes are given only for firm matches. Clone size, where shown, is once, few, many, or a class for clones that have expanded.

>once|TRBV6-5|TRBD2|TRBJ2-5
TGTGCCAGCAGCCGGTCGGGGGGAAAGACCCAGTACTTC
CASSRSGGKTQYF
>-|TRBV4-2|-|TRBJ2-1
TGTGCCAGCAGCAAACAACTAGAGAGCTCCTACAATGAGCAGTTCTTC
CASSKQLESSYNEQFF
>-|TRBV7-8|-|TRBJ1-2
TGTGCCAGCAGCTTAAGTCGCGCTAACTATGGCTACACCTTC
CASSLSRANYGYTF
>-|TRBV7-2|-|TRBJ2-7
TGTGCCAGCAGCCTCCGGGACCGGGGGTCCGAGCAGTACTTC
CASSLRDRGSEQYF
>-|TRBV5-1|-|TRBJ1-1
TGCGCCAGCAGTACAGGATACACTGAAGCTTTCTTT
CASSTGYTEAFF
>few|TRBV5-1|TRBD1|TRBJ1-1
TGCGCCAGCAGCTCCGGAGGGACAGGGAACACTGAAGCTTTCTTT
CASSSGGTGNTEAFF
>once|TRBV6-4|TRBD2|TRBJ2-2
TGTGCCAGCAGTGTACTAGCGGGGGTATCGAACACCGGGGAGCTGTTTTTT
CASSVLAGVSNTGELFF
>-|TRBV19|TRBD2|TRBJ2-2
TGTGCCAATAGTATAATGGCTAGCGGGAGGTATGGGGAGCTGTTTTTT
CANSIMASGRYGELFF
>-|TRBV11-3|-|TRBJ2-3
TGTGCCAGCAGCCCAGAAACTCTGACAGGGAGGAGGACAGATACGCAGTATTTT
CASSPETLTGRRTDTQYF
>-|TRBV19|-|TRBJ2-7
TGTGCCAGTAGTACGGCAGGGTGGATCTACGAGCAGTACTTC
CASSTAGWIYEQYF
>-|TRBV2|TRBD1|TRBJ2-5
TGTGCCAGCAGTCCCGCCCCAGGGGGTACAGGGGAGACCCAGTACTTC
CASSPAPGGTGETQYF
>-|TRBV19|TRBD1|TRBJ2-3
TGTGCCAGTAGTAAAGACAGGGGGCTTACAGATACGCAGTATTTT
CASSKDRGLTDTQYF
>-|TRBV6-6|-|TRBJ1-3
TGTGCGAGCACCCGCGGGGGCCGAAACACCATATATTTT
CASTRGGRNTIYF